This T cell receptor (beta chain) was sequenced for a study of vaccination effects on CD4 cells after COVID-19. Peptide-pool stimulation followed by sequencing identified expanded antigen-specific CD4+ clonotypes in the ViraFEST assay. Isolation of CD4+ T cells took place after about 10 days of culture. Either the BNT162b2 or mRNA-1273 vaccine was given to participants in two doses. As regards this clone: Its antigen is not known.

TCRdb's table, derived via immunoSEQ multiplex PCR, lists solely in-frame clones and lacks some. The sample holds some 61,000 clones, around four fifths seen once. The sample in question was CD4+ T cells from PBMCs cultured with HCoV-OC43 spike peptides, obtained after COVID-19 vaccination. Subset noted: HCoV-OC43 spike overlapping peptide pool stimulation. The receptor was isolated from a human donor who received a COVID-19 vaccine.

The CDR3 is CASSLTIAGANTGELFF. CDR3 nucleotides: TGTGCCAGCAGCTTGACGATAGCGGGGGCTAACACCGGGGAGCTGTTTTTT. The chain couples TRBV7-3 to TRBJ2-2; TRBD2 agrees at 9 bases. This CDR3 contains 17 residues. V was pared by 3 bases and J by 2 bases, with 7 bases of the junction left unmatched. Germline V CDR1 and CDR2: SGHTA, FQGTGA.